This TCR beta chain was recorded in a study of blood T cell repertoires in COVID-19. Method: immunoSEQ multiplex PCR; TCRdb's copy keeps in-frame clones and lacks some. This table has some 69,000 clones, about 92% appearing once. The CDR3 has 15 amino acids. After removal of 6 bases from V and 0 bases from J, the junction contained 7 bases not matched to a gene. Germline V gives CDR1 SQVTM, CDR2 ANQGSEA. Sequences were obtained from peripheral blood. This chain links TRBV29-1 with TRBJ2-1, with 8 bases aligning to TRBD2. The TCR originated in a man in his fifties with COVID-19, enrolled during active disease. In DNA, the CDR3 is TGCAGCGTGCGGGGCGGGAGGAGCTCCTACAATGAGCAGTTCTTC. Its translation is CSVRGGRSSYNEQFF.